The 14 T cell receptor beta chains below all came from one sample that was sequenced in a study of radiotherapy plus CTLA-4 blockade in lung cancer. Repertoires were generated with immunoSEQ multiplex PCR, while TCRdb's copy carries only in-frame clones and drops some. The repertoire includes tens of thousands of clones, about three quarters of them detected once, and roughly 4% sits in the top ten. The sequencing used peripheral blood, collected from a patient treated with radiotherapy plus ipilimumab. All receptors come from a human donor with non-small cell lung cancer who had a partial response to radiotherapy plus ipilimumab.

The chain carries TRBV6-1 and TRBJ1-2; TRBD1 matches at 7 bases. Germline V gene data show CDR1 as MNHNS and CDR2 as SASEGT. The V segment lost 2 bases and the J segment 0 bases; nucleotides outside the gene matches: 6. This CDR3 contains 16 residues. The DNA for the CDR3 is TGTGCCAGCAGTGAATTTGGGACAGCCGCTAACTATGGCTACACCTTC. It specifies CASSEFGTAANYGYTF.

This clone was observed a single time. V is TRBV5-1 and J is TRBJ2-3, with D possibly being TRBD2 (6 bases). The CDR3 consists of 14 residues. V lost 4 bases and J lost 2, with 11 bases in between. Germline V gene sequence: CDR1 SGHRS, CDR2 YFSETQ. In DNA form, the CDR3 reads TGCGCCAGCAGCCCCGGGACTTTCACAGATACGCAGTATTTT. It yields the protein CASSPGTFTDTQYF.

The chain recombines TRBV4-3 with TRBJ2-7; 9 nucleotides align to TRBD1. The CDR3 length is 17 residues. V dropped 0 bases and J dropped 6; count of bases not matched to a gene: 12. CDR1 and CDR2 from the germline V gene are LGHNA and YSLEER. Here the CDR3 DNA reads TGCGCCAGCAGCCAAGATCATTTGGGACAGGGCCATGTCGAGCAGTACTTC. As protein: CASSQDHLGQGHVEQYF.

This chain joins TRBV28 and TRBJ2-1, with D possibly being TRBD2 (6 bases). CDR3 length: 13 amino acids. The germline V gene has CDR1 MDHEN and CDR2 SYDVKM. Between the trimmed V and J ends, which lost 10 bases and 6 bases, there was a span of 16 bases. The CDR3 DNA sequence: TGTGCCACTGAGCGACTAGTCCCCAATGAGCAGTTCTTC. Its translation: CATERLVPNEQFF.

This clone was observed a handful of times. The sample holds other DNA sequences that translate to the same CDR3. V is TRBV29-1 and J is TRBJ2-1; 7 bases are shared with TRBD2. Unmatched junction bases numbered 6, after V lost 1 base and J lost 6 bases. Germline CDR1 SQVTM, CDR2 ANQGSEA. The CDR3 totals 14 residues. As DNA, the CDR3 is TGCAGCGTTGAAGGGGGAGGGGCTGGCAATGAGCAGTTCTTC. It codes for CSVEGGGAGNEQFF.

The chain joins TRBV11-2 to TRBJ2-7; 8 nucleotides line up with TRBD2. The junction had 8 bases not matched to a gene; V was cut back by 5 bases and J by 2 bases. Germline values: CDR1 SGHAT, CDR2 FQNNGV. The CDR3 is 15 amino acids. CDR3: CASSLPERGTYEQYF. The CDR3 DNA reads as TGTGCCAGCAGCCTCCCGGAGCGGGGGACCTACGAGCAGTACTTC.

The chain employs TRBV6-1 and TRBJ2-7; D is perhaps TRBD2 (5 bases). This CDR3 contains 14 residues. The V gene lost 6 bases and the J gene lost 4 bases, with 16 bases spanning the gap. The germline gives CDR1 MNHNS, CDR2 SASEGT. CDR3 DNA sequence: TGTGCCAGCAGATCCTCGGGGTCTCGATACGAGCAGTACTTC. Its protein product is CASRSSGSRYEQYF.

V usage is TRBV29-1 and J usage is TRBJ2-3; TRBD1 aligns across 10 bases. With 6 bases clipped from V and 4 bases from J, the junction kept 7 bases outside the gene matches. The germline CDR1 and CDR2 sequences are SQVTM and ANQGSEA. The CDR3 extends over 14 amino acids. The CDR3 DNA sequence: TGCAGCGTCTTTTCGGGACAGGGGTCAGATACGCAGTATTTT. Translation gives CSVFSGQGSDTQYF.

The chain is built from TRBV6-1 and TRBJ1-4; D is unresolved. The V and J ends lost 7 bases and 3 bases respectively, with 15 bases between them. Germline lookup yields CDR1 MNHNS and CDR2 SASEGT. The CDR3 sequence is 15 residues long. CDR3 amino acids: CASIREREANEKLFF. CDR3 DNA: TGTGCCAGCATTCGGGAGAGGGAAGCTAATGAAAAACTGTTTTTT.

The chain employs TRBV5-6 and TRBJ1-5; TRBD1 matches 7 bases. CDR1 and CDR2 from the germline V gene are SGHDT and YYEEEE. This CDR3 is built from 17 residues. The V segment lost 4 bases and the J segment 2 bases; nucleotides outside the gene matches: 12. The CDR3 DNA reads TGTGCCAGCAGCCTGGTGAAGGGGGCCGGGGGCAATCAGCCCCAGCATTTT. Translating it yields CASSLVKGAGGNQPQHF.

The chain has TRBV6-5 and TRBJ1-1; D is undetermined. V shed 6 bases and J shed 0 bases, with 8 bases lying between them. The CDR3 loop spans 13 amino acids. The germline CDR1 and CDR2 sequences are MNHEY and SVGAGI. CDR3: CASSLRLNTEAFF. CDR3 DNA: TGTGCCAGCAGCCTAAGATTGAACACTGAAGCTTTCTTT.

CDR3 in amino acids: CASSFSYQETQYF. CDR3 coding DNA: TGTGCCAGCAGCTTTTCGTACCAAGAGACCCAGTACTTC. V is TRBV7-3 and J is TRBJ2-5, with D unresolved. Trimming pared 3 bases from V and 0 bases from J, leaving 5 bases between. The length of the CDR3 is 13 residues. Germline values: CDR1 SGHTA, CDR2 FQGTGA.

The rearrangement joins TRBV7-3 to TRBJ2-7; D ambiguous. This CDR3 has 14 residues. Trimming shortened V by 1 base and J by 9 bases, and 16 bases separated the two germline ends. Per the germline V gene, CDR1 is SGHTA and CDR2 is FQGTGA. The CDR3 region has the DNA TGTGCCAGCAGCTTAAATGGCGGAACGTCTGGGCAGTACTTC. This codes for CASSLNGGTSGQYF.

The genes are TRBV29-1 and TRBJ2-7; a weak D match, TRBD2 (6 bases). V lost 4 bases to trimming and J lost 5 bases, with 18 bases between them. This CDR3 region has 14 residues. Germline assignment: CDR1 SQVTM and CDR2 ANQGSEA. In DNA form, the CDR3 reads TGCAGCGTTGTGGAGGGGTCTCCTGTCCACGAGCAGTACTTC. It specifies CSVVEGSPVHEQYF.